One sample yielded the 15 T cell receptor beta chains listed below, sequenced in a study of blood T cell repertoires in COVID-19. Some clones are missing from TCRdb's copy, which holds only in-frame ones; the method was immunoSEQ multiplex PCR. This table holds 220,000 or so clones, 80% to 85% found once. The source material was peripheral blood. These TCRs come from a woman over 75 with COVID-19, enrolled during active disease.

The chain is built from TRBV6-2 or TRBV6-3 and TRBJ2-7, with 10 positions matching TRBD2. Germline V CDR1 and CDR2: MNHEY, SVGEGT. V lost 0 bases to trimming and J lost 5 bases; unmatched junction nucleotides: 10. CDR3 size: 17 residues. The CDR3, as DNA: TGTGCCAGCAGTTACTCCGGGCTAGCGGGAGTCAGGAACGAGCAGTACTTC. It codes for CASSYSGLAGVRNEQYF.

V usage is TRBV9 and J usage is TRBJ2-7; a weak D match, TRBD2 (5 bases). CDR1 is SGDLS, CDR2 YYNGEE, per germline. The V end lost 1 base, the J end lost 2 bases, and 13 bases lay between the germline ends. The CDR3 is 15 amino acids. The CDR3, as DNA: TGTGCCAGCAGCGTAAGGGAGTCGCCCCCCTACGAGCAGTACTTC. This codes for CASSVRESPPYEQYF.

The genes are TRBV6-5 and TRBJ2-7, with 7 nucleotides matching TRBD1. The CDR3 runs to 12 residues. Germline values: CDR1 MNHEY, CDR2 SVGAGI. V lost 8 bases and J lost 1; bases outside the gene matches: 2. In DNA, the CDR3 is TGTGCCAGCCGACAGGGATCCTACGAGCAGTACTTC. Amino acids: CASRQGSYEQYF.

The chain recombines TRBV18 with TRBJ1-2; D is undetermined. Germline V gene sequence: CDR1 KGHSH, CDR2 LQKENI. V gave up 5 bases and J gave up 2 bases, with 9 bases separating them. This CDR3 has 13 residues. CDR3 nucleotide sequence: TGTGCCAGCTCAACAACAGTAAACTATGGCTACACCTTC. Translating gives CASSTTVNYGYTF.

V is TRBV10-3 and J is TRBJ2-7; D might be TRBD2 (7 bases). The CDR3 is 12 amino acids. Germline V gene sequence: CDR1 ENHRY, CDR2 SYGVKD. The V gene lost 8 bases and the J gene lost 2 bases, with 10 bases spanning the gap. The DNA of the CDR3 is TGTGCCATCGGGGGGGGCCCCTACGAGCAGTACTTC. Protein product: CAIGGGPYEQYF.

The chain is built from TRBV18 and TRBJ2-6, with TRBD1 as a possible D gene (6 bases). CDR3 size: 16 residues. CDR1 is KGHSH, CDR2 LQKENI, per germline. With 5 bases removed from V and 0 bases from J, the gap between germline ends came to 11 bases. The CDR3 region is CASSSLQGSGANVLTF. In nucleotides, the CDR3 is TGTGCCAGCTCATCACTACAGGGCTCTGGGGCCAACGTCCTGACTTTC.

This chain uses TRBV6-6 with TRBJ1-6; D gene unclear. Per germline, CDR1 MNHNY and CDR2 SVGAGI (reference sequence). This CDR3 has 14 residues. V shed 10 bases and J shed 0 bases, with 10 bases lying between them. In nucleotides, the CDR3 is TGTGCCACCCTTCCGAGCTCCTATAATTCACCCCTCCACTTT. It is translated as CATLPSSYNSPLHF.

The chain carries TRBV7-9 and TRBJ2-2, with 8 nucleotides matching TRBD2. J gave up 7 bases and V 10 bases, and 17 bases lay outside the gene matches. This CDR3 spans 16 amino acids. Germline lookup yields CDR1 SEHNR and CDR2 FQNEAQ (reference sequence). The CDR3 spells CATANRFREGGGELFF. The CDR3 coding sequence is TGTGCCACCGCGAACCGTTTCCGGGAGGGTGGCGGGGAGCTGTTTTTT.

The chain joins TRBV19 to TRBJ2-5; TRBD1 aligns across 10 bases. The V segment lost 6 bases and the J segment 5 bases; nucleotides outside the gene matches: 6. CDR1 is LNHDA and CDR2 is SQIVND in the germline V gene (reference sequence). The CDR3 is made up of 14 amino acids. In DNA form, the CDR3 reads TGTGCCAGTAGGACAGGGGGCGCGGGGGAGACCCAGTACTTC. This codes for CASRTGGAGETQYF.

The chain is built from TRBV5-6 and TRBJ1-6; 10 bases line up with TRBD1. Germline trimming cut 3 bases from V and 8 bases from J; bases unmatched to any gene: 2. The CDR3 is 14 residues long. Germline values: CDR1 SGHDT, CDR2 YYEEEE. CDR3 coding DNA: TGTGCCAGCAGCTACGGACAGGGGGATTCACCCCTCCACTTT. Encoded protein: CASSYGQGDSPLHF.

The chain couples TRBV7-9 to TRBJ2-6; D remains unclear. Trimming pared 3 bases from V and 0 bases from J, leaving 6 bases between. The CDR3 is 15 amino acids. The germline CDR1 and CDR2 sequences are SEHNR and FQNEAQ (reference sequence). CDR3 sequence reads: CASSFTPSGANVLTF. CDR3 coding DNA: TGTGCCAGCAGCTTTACACCCTCTGGGGCCAACGTCCTGACTTTC.

The J gene is TRBJ1-2, the V gene TRBV7-8, with D unresolved. Germline CDR1 and CDR2: SGHVS and FQNEAQ. The CDR3 loop spans 12 amino acids. The germline V and J ends were trimmed by 0 bases and 7 bases, with 6 bases remaining between them. The DNA for the CDR3 is TGTGCCAGCAGCTTAGCCGGGGTTGGCTACACCTTC. It yields the protein CASSLAGVGYTF.

The chain has TRBV19 and TRBJ1-4, with a tentative D call TRBD1 (6 bases). The CDR3 sequence is 13 residues long. The ends were cut back, 6 bases at V and 4 bases at J, with 9 bases in the middle. Germline CDR1 is LNHDA and CDR2 is SQIVND (reference sequence). The CDR3 here is CASRTGLNEKLFF. CDR3 DNA: TGTGCCAGTAGGACAGGACTTAATGAAAAACTGTTTTTT.

The rearrangement links TRBV28 to TRBJ2-2; 9 positions match TRBD1. The CDR3 totals 15 residues. The V gene end was trimmed by 6 bases and the J gene end by 4 bases; junction bases not matched to a gene: 6. Germline CDR1 reads MDHEN; CDR2 reads SYDVKM. CDR3 loop: CASSHRGQSTGELFF. CDR3 coding DNA: TGTGCCAGCAGCCACAGGGGGCAGAGCACCGGGGAGCTGTTTTTT.

V gene TRBV30 combines with J gene TRBJ1-6; 7 bases fit TRBD1. The V and J ends lost 0 bases and 4 bases, in that order; junction bases with no gene match: 9. Germline CDR1 GTSNPN, CDR2 SVGIG (reference sequence). The CDR3 has 17 amino acids. CDR3 bases: TGTGCCTGGAGTGTTGCCCTGACAGGGACTTATAATTCACCCCTCCACTTT. Protein sequence: CAWSVALTGTYNSPLHF. Looking up the rest from reference TRBV30 and TRBJ1-6 gives the full variable domain: SQTIHQWPATLVQPVGSPLSLECTVEGTSNPNLYWYRQAAGRGLQLLFYSVGIGQISSEVPQNLSASRPQDRQFILSSKKLLLSDSGFYLCAWSVALTGTYNSPLHFGNGTRLTVT.